This T cell receptor (beta chain) derives from a study of shared clonotypes between healthy human individuals. General study findings and limits: Relative to clonotypes present in all four donors, those not shared had lower generation probabilities. Sampling was confined to blood; repertoires within tissues likely differ. Clonotype sharing among the donors was expected to vary with sequencing depth. Larger richness was generally estimated for naive than memory subsets.

As for this clone: What it binds is unknown.

The assay was immunoSEQ multiplex PCR, and TCRdb's table has in-frame clones only and misses some. This sample has millions of clones, with roughly 92% found just once. Specimen: naive CD4+ T cells sorted from blood. Subset indicated: CD45RA+ positively selected. This receptor was taken from a man between 18 and 35 years old in good health.

The CDR3 region is CASHDQNRETGYTF. The CDR3 region has the DNA TGTGCCAGCCACGATCAGAACAGGGAGACTGGCTACACCTTC. The chain recombines TRBV28 with TRBJ1-2; D is perhaps TRBD1 (6 bases). Germline CDR1 reads MDHEN; CDR2 reads SYDVKM. The CDR3 loop spans 14 amino acids. V shed 8 bases and J shed 7 bases, with 20 bases lying between them.